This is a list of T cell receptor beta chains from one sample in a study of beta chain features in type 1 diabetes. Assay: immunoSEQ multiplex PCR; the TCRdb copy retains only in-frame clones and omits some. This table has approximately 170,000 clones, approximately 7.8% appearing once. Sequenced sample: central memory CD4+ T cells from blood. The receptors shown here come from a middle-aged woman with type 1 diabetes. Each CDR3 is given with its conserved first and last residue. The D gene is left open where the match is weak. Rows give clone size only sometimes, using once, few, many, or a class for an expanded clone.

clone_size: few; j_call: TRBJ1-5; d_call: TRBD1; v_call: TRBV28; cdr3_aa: CASSTRTGAMNQPQHF; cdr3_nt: TGTGCCAGCAGTACTCGGACAGGGGCGATGAATCAGCCCCAGCATTTT
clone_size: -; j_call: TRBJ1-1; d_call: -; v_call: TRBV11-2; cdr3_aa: CASSLSSVNTEAFF; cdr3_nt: TGTGCCAGCAGCTTAAGTTCAGTCAACACTGAAGCTTTCTTT
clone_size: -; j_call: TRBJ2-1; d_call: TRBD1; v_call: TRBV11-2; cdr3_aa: CASSLGQGAYNEQFF; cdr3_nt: TGTGCCAGCAGCTTAGGACAGGGGGCCTACAATGAGCAGTTCTTC
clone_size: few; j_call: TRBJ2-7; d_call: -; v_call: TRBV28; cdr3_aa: CASSLVRTYEQYF; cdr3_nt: TGTGCCAGCAGTTTGGTCAGGACCTACGAGCAGTACTTC
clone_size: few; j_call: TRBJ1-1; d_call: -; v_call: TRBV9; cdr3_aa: CASSDGGGTTEAFF; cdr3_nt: TGTGCCAGCAGCGATGGGGGGGGCACAACTGAAGCTTTCTTT
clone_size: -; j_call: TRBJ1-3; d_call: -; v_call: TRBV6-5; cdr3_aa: CASSYSMSSGNTIYF; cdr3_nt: TGTGCCAGCAGTTACTCGATGAGCTCTGGAAACACCATATATTTT
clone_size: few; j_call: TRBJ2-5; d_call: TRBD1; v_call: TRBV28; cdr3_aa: CASSPTGGIQETQYF; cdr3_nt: TGTGCCAGCAGCCCTACAGGGGGCATCCAAGAGACCCAGTACTTC
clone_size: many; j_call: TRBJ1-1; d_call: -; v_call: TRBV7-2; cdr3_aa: CASSHTRTEAFF; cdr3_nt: TGTGCCAGCAGTCACACTAGGACTGAAGCTTTCTTT
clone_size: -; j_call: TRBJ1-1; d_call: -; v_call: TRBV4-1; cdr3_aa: CASSQLQGNTEAFF; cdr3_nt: TGCGCCAGCAGCCAGTTACAGGGGAACACTGAAGCTTTCTTT
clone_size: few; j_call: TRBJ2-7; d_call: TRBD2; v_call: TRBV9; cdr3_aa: CASSVDGRGYEQYF; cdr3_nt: TGTGCCAGCAGCGTAGACGGGAGGGGTTACGAGCAGTACTTC
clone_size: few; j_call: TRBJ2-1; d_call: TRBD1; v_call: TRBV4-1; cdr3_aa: CASSLIRDRGFNEQFF; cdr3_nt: TGCGCCAGCAGCCTCATCCGGGACAGGGGGTTCAATGAGCAGTTCTTC
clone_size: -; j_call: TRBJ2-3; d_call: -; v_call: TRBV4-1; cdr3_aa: CASRRGEGPSTDTQYF; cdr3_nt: TGCGCCAGCCGAAGGGGGGAGGGCCCTAGCACAGATACGCAGTATTTT
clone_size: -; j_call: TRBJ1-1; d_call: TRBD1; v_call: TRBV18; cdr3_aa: CASSLGQGNTEAFF; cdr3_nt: TGTGCCAGCTCTCTTGGACAGGGGAACACTGAAGCTTTCTTT
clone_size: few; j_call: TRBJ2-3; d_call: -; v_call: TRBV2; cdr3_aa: CASLLEGLDTQYF; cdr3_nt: TGTGCCAGCTTACTAGAAGGGTTGGATACGCAGTATTTT
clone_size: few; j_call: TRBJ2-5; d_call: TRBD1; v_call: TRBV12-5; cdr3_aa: CASGLGTGEETQYF; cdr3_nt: TGTGCTAGTGGTCTGGGGACAGGGGAAGAGACCCAGTACTTC
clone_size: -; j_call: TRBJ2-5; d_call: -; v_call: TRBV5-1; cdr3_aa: CASSFRELVETQYF; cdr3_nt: TGCGCCAGCAGCTTCCGGGAGTTAGTAGAGACCCAGTACTTC
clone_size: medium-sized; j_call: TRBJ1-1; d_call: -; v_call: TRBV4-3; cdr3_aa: CASSIRDTRNTEAFF; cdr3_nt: TGCGCCAGCAGCATACGGGACACCCGGAACACTGAAGCTTTCTTT
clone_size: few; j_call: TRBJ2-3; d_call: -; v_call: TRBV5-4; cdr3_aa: CASSQEAGDTQYF; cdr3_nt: TGCGCCAGCAGCCAAGAAGCTGGAGATACGCAGTATTTT
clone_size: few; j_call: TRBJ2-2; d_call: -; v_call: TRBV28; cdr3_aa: CASSLGQVTGELFF; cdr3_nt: TGTGCCAGCAGTTTAGGGCAGGTCACCGGGGAGCTGTTTTTT
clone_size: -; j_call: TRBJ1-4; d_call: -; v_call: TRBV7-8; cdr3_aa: CASSPRAGGEKLFF; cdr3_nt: TGTGCCAGCAGCCCCAGGGCGGGAGGTGAAAAACTGTTTTTT
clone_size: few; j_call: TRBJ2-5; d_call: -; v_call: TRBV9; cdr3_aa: CASSGGVRHGQETQYF; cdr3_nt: TGTGCCAGCAGCGGGGGGGTGAGACACGGGCAAGAGACCCAGTACTTC
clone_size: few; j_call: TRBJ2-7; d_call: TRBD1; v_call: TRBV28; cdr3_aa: CASRLSDRDEQYF; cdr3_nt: TGTGCCAGCAGACTTTCGGACAGGGACGAGCAGTACTTC
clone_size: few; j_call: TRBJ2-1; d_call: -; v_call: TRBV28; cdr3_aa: CASSGGPRSYNEQFF; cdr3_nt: TGTGCCAGCAGCGGGGGGCCCCGCTCCTACAATGAGCAGTTCTTC
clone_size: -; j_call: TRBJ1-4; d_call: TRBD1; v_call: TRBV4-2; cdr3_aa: CASSQPTGGGEKLFF; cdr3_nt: TGTGCCAGCAGCCAACCGACAGGGGGAGGTGAAAAACTGTTTTTT
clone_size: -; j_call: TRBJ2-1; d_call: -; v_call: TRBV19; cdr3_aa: CASRGGSYNEQFF; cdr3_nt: TGTGCCAGTCGAGGGGGCTCCTACAATGAGCAGTTCTTC
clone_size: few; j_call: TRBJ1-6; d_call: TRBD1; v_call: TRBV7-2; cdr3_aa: CASSLPTGSNSPLHF; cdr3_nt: TGTGCCAGCAGCCTTCCGACAGGGTCGAATTCACCCCTCCACTTT
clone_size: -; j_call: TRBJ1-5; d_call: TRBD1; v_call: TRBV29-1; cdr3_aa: CSVGTANSNQPQHF; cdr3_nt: TGCAGCGTCGGGACAGCGAATAGCAATCAGCCCCAGCATTTT
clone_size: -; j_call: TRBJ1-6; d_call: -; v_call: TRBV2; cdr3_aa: CASSGGRSQPLHF; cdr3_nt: TGTGCCAGCAGTGGGGGGAGGTCCCAACCCCTCCACTTT